This paragraph covers one T cell receptor beta chain sequence. Trimming stripped 7 bases from V and 0 bases from J, with 19 bases between. The CDR3 is 16 amino acids. Per germline, CDR1 SEHNR and CDR2 FQNEAQ (reference sequence). These data come from a study of response to subunit inactivated influenza vaccine. MiXCR, applied by TCRdb to the RT-PCR reads, yields one record per CDR3 protein. The sample lists 500,000 to 600,000 distinct CDR3 sequences, roughly 13% seen once, with 13% in the top ten. The V gene is TRBV7-9, the J gene TRBJ2-7; possibly TRBD1 or TRBD2 for D (5 bases each). The source was PBMCs from blood, collected roughly 47 days after vaccination. The sequence derives from a man between 50 and 59 years old who received an inactivated influenza vaccine. In DNA form, the CDR3 reads TGTGCCAGCACCCCAACCAGGGCAGGGAGCTCCTACGAGCAGTACTTC. This sequence encodes CASTPTRAGSSYEQYF. Full variable domain (rest looked up from reference TRBV7-9 and TRBJ2-7): DTGVSQNPRHKITKRGQNVTFRCDPISEHNRLYWYRQTLGQGPEFLTYFQNEAQLEKSRLLSDRFSAERPKGSFSTLEIQRTEQGDSAMYLCASTPTRAGSSYEQYFGPGTRLTVT.